Below, 16 T cell receptor beta chains from the same sample are listed, as sequenced in a study of T cell clonality in common variable immunodeficiency. Generated by immunoSEQ multiplex PCR, the TCRdb table keeps only in-frame clones and is missing some. The sample contains some 80,000 clones, none of them singletons. Source material: peripheral blood mononuclear cells. All receptors derive from a person between 18 and 70 years old in good health.

This clone has ten or more counts. The missing CDR3 end, 3 residues past where the read stops, is filled in from the germline J gene. The rearrangement links TRBV19 to TRBJ2-2; TRBD2 matches at 8 bases. Germline trimming cut 7 bases from V and 4 bases from J; bases unmatched to any gene: 2. CDR3 size: 13 residues. The germline V gene has CDR1 LNHDA and CDR2 SQIVND (reference sequence). CDR3 sequence reads: CASTSGPTGELFF. The sequenced part of the CDR3 DNA is TGTGCCAGTACTAGCGGGCCCACCGGGGAG.

This clone was found many times. The missing CDR3 end, 3 residues past where the read stops, is filled in from the germline J gene. J is TRBJ2-7 and V is TRBV5-1; TRBD1 matches 11 bases. The CDR3 consists of 14 residues. J gave up 3 bases and V 4 bases, and 3 bases lay outside the gene matches. CDR1 SGHRS and CDR2 YFSETQ come from the germline V gene. CDR3 DNA (partial): TGCGCCAGCAGCACGGGACAGGGGGTCTACGAG. Its translation is CASSTGQGVYE. The full CDR3 protein is CASSTGQGVYEQYF. The full variable domain, in which reference TRBV5-1 and TRBJ2-7 provide the parts outside the CDR3, is KAGVTQTPRYLIKTRGQQVTLSCSPISGHRSVSWYQQTPGQGLQFLFEYFSETQRNKGNFPGRFSGRQFSNSRSEMNVSTLELGDSALYLCASSTGQGVYEQYFGPGTRLTVT.

This clone was found many times. The CDR3 is cut off 3 residues early in the read; its end comes from the germline J gene. The chain carries TRBV6-1 and TRBJ2-3, with TRBD1 identical over 7 bases. The germline V gene has CDR1 MNHNS and CDR2 SASEGT. The ends lost 4 bases at V and 4 bases at J; junction bases unmatched: 8. The CDR3 length is 15 residues. CDR3 DNA, as far as it was read: TGTGCCAGCAGTGTTGACAGGGCGATAGCAGATACG. It specifies CASSVDRAIADT. The full CDR3 protein is CASSVDRAIADTQYF.

This clone was detected ten times or more. The read halts 3 residues ahead of the CDR3 end, with the missing end drawn from the germline J gene. The chain couples TRBV29-1 to TRBJ2-1; TRBD2 matches at 12 bases. Germline V CDR1 and CDR2: SQVTM, ANQGSEA. CDR3 length: 13 amino acids. After removal of 7 bases from V and 7 bases from J, the junction contained 5 bases not matched to a gene. The CDR3 region is CSGGLAGGNEQFF. CDR3 DNA (partial): TGCAGCGGGGGACTAGCGGGCGGGAATGAG.

This clone was counted at least ten times. The CDR3 bases that were read are TGCAGTGCTAGTGTGTTAGCGGGAGACGGTGAG. Translating it yields CSASVLAGDGE. The entire CDR3 sequence reads CSASVLAGDGEQFF. The genes are TRBV20-1 and TRBJ2-1; 9 bases are shared with TRBD2. The read gets to within 3 residues of the CDR3 end, and the germline J gene fills in the rest. The CDR3 contains 14 residues. Germline assignment: CDR1 DFQATT and CDR2 SNEGSKA (reference sequence). Losses at the gene ends were 3 bases for V and 9 bases for J; bases not matched to a gene: 9.

Many counts were recorded for this clone. CDR3 loop: CAWSATSGRGAGTGELFF. CDR3 DNA, as far as it was read: TGTGCCTGGAGTGCGACTAGCGGGAGGGGGGCGGGCACCGGGGAG. The chain uses TRBV30 and TRBJ2-2; 14 bases fit TRBD2. The read halts 3 residues ahead of the CDR3 end, with the missing end drawn from the germline J gene. Per the germline V gene, CDR1 is GTSNPN and CDR2 is SVGIG (reference sequence). The ends lost 1 base at V and 4 bases at J; junction bases unmatched: 8. There are 18 residues in the CDR3.

This clone was detected many times. The read finishes 3 residues shy of the CDR3 end, and the germline J gene is used to complete it. The V gene is TRBV5-1, the J gene TRBJ2-5; 8 positions agree with TRBD2. Trimming at V came to 3 bases and at J to 6 bases, leaving 28 bases not matched to a gene. Germline loops: CDR1 SGHRS, CDR2 YFSETQ. This CDR3 is built from 21 residues. The DNA read from the CDR3 is TGCGCCAGCAGCTCCGATATAACAGGGCACTTCGACGGACTAGCTCATAAGACC. It is translated as CASSSDITGHFDGLAHKT. The entire CDR3 reads CASSSDITGHFDGLAHKTQYF. Drawing the rest from reference TRBV5-1 and TRBJ2-5, the complete variable domain is KAGVTQTPRYLIKTRGQQVTLSCSPISGHRSVSWYQQTPGQGLQFLFEYFSETQRNKGNFPGRFSGRQFSNSRSEMNVSTLELGDSALYLCASSSDITGHFDGLAHKTQYFGPGTRLLVL.

This clone was detected many times. The read halts 3 residues ahead of the CDR3 end, with the missing end drawn from the germline J gene. This chain connects TRBV18 to TRBJ1-1; D unclear. The CDR3 has 13 amino acids. Per germline, CDR1 KGHSH and CDR2 LQKENI. The part of the CDR3 DNA that was read is TGTGCCAGCTCACCAGTTCGTGTCACAGAA. Protein: CASSPVRVTE. The entire CDR3 is CASSPVRVTEAFF. The whole variable domain, remainder taken from reference TRBV18 and TRBJ1-1, is NAGVMQNPRHLVRRRGQEARLRCSPMKGHSHVYWYRQLPEEGLKFMVYLQKENIIDESGMPKERFSAEFPKEGPSILRIQQVVRGDSAAYFCASSPVRVTEAFFGQGTRLTVV.

This clone has at least ten counts. The CDR3 end lies 3 residues beyond the end of the read and is filled in from the germline J gene. The rearrangement links TRBV6-2 or TRBV6-3 to TRBJ2-5, with a weak D call TRBD1 (6 bases). The CDR3 runs to 14 residues. Trimming shortened V by 8 bases and J by 3 bases, and 16 bases separated the two germline ends. The germline gives CDR1 MNHEY, CDR2 SVGEGT. Partial CDR3 DNA: TGTGCCAGCTCAAAAGGGGGTTTGAAAGAGACC. It codes for CASSKGGLKET. The full-length CDR3 reads as CASSKGGLKETQYF.

Points on this clone: At one of its ends the junction is not consistent with the germline gene, which may arise from a read error. Read data end 3 residues before the CDR3 end; the end is taken from the germline J gene. This chain uses TRBV7-7 with TRBJ2-2; D might be TRBD2 (7 bases). Germline CDR1 is SSHAT and CDR2 is FNYEAQ (reference sequence). This CDR3 contains 15 residues. The CDR3 here is CASSPVRGGSGELFF. The CDR3 DNA, read in part, is TGTGCTAGCAGCCCCGTCAGGGGAGGGTCCGGGGAG.

This clone was counted at least ten times. Read coverage stops 3 residues before the CDR3 terminus; the germline J gene supplies the remainder. V gene TRBV2 combines with J gene TRBJ1-2; TRBD1 is a possible D gene (6 bases). Germline CDR1 reads SNHLY; CDR2 reads FYNNEI. V was pared by 0 bases and J by 3 bases, with 14 bases between. The CDR3 is made up of 16 amino acids. The covered CDR3 bases are TGTGCCAGCAGTGAAGCGGGCAGGGGCGATTACTATGGC. Translated, it gives CASSEAGRGDYYG. The full CDR3 protein reads CASSEAGRGDYYGYTF.

This clone was counted ten times or more. The sequenced part of the CDR3 DNA is TGTGCCAGCAGCTCGGGACTAGCGGGCACCGGGGAG. Translated: CASSSGLAGTGE. The full CDR3 reads CASSSGLAGTGELFF. This sequence joins TRBV7-3 and TRBJ2-2, with 12 positions matching TRBD2. The read gets to within 3 residues of the CDR3 end, and the germline J gene fills in the rest. This CDR3 comprises 15 residues. Per germline, CDR1 SGHTA and CDR2 FQGTGA. V dropped 4 bases and J dropped 4; count of bases not matched to a gene: 1.

This clone has a count of ten or more. The missing CDR3 end, 3 residues past where the read stops, is filled in from the germline J gene. The chain couples TRBV11-3 to TRBJ2-1; maybe TRBD1 (6 bases). This CDR3 comprises 13 residues. The germline V gene has CDR1 SGHNT and CDR2 YENEEA. V was trimmed by 8 bases and J by 5 bases, leaving 13 bases between them. The part of the CDR3 DNA that was read is TGTGCCAGCTGCCTGGACAGCAACAATGAG. Translated: CASCLDSNNE. The CDR3, in full, reads CASCLDSNNEQFF.

This clone was recorded many times. The CDR3 end is not reached by the read, which stops 3 residues before it; the germline J gene fills it in. J is TRBJ1-6 and V is TRBV19; the match to TRBD1 covers 8 bases. With 5 bases clipped from V and 6 bases from J, the junction kept 12 bases outside the gene matches. This CDR3 is 17 amino acids long. Per the germline V gene, CDR1 is LNHDA and CDR2 is SQIVND (reference sequence). The CDR3 region is CASSAERQGLINSPLHF. The CDR3 bases that were read are TGTGCCAGTAGTGCGGAAAGACAGGGGCTCATTAATTCACCC.

This clone was found many times. CDR3 region: CASSIGTGGSYEQYF. The sequenced part of the CDR3 DNA is TGTGCCAGTAGTATCGGGACAGGGGGGTCCTACGAG. The V and J genes are TRBV19 and TRBJ2-7; 11 bases line up with TRBD1. The read halts 3 residues ahead of the CDR3 end, with the missing end drawn from the germline J gene. This CDR3 comprises 15 residues. From germline, CDR1 is LNHDA and CDR2 SQIVND (reference sequence). Trimming took 3 bases from V and 1 from J; bases not matched to a gene: 2.

This clone was picked up many times. From the germline J gene comes the end of the CDR3, since the read stops 3 residues before it. V gene TRBV6-4 combines with J gene TRBJ2-2; no clear D. V lost 0 bases and J 4 bases, leaving 3 bases between the germline ends. Germline assignment: CDR1 MRHNA and CDR2 SNTAGT. This CDR3 is 13 amino acids long. The CDR3 spells CASSDSSTGELFF. CDR3 DNA, as far as it was read: TGTGCCAGCAGTGACTCTAGCACCGGGGAG.